The sequence of this TCR beta chain was determined in a study of blood T cell repertoires in COVID-19. Study-wide context: Acute and convalescent COVID-19 samples came from the United States, Italy and Spain. The analysed material was cDNA or gDNA that came from T cells, B-cell-depleted T cells, or PBMCs.

As originally analysed: It was from reference gene primer amplification that nucleated cell counts were estimated. Some clones are missing from TCRdb's copy, which holds only in-frame ones; the method was immunoSEQ multiplex PCR. V, J and clone size reflect that table, while D and trimming were determined from the DNA. This sample has about 160,000 clones; about four fifths occur once, and the top ten carry approximately 15%. J gave up 4 bases and V 7 bases, and 6 bases lay outside the gene matches. CDR3 length: 14 amino acids. Looked up from germline, CDR1 is MDHEN and CDR2 is SYDVKM. The sample was peripheral blood. The TCR originated in a woman older than 75 with acute or convalescent COVID-19. The V gene is TRBV28, the J gene TRBJ2-5; 10 bases align to TRBD2. The CDR3 region is CASTLAGVGETQYF. CDR3 nucleotide sequence: TGTGCCAGCACCCTAGCGGGAGTAGGAGAGACCCAGTACTTC.